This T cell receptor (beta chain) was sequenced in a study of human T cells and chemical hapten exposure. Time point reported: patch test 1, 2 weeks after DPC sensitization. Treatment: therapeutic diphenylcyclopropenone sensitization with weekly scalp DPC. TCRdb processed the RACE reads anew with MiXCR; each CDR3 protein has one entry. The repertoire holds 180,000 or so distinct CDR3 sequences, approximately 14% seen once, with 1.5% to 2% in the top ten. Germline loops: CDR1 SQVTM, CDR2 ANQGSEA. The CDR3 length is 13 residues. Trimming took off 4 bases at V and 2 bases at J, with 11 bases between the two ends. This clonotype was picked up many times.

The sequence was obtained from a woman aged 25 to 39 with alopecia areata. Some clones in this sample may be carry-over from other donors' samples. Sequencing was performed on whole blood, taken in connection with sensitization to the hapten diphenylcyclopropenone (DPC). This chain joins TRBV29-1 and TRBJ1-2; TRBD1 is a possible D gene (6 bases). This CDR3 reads CSVVVGGNYGYTF. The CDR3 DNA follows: TGCAGCGTTGTAGTCGGGGGCAACTATGGCTACACCTTC.